The TCR beta chain described here comes from a study of blood T cell repertoires in COVID-19. For the study at large: Samples representing acute and convalescent COVID-19 were sourced from the United States, Italy and Spain. The analysed material was cDNA or gDNA that came from T cells, B-cell-depleted T cells, or PBMCs.

Authors' processing steps: Estimates of nucleated cell counts were drawn from the amplification of reference gene primers. Generated by immunoSEQ multiplex PCR, the TCRdb table keeps only in-frame clones and is missing some. That table gives V, J and clone size, and the DNA gave D and trimming. The sample comprises 100,000 or so clones, 75% to 95% of which are singletons, and about 4% rests with the top ten. Sequences were obtained from peripheral blood. The source is a man between 18 and 35 years old with acute or convalescent COVID-19.

In DNA, the CDR3 is TGTGCCAGCAGCTCCCTGAGGACAGGGGGACAGCATTTT. Protein product: CASSSLRTGGQHF. The genes are TRBV11-2 and TRBJ1-5, with TRBD1 identical over 10 bases. Looked up from germline, CDR1 is SGHAT and CDR2 is FQNNGV. The junction had 7 bases not matched to a gene; V was cut back by 4 bases and J by 13 bases. CDR3 length equals 13 residues.